This T cell receptor beta chain derives from a study of blood T cell repertoires in COVID-19 (dated by TCRdb to the early 2020s). The study in broad terms: The collaborator samples originated in the United States, Italy and Spain and spanned the acute and convalescent phases of COVID-19. Where available, HLA class I and class II types were taken from metadata supplied by the sample provider and were not determined by assay-based typing. The repertoires were released in a freely available public database intended as a resource for research on the immune response to SARS-CoV-2. The dataset comprised deeply sampled blood TCRbeta repertoires from subjects exposed to, actively infected with, or recovered from COVID-19. The samples were drawn from two sources: the first 160 participants of the ongoing ImmuneRACE study, and about 1,300 subjects contributed by 6 global collaborators. Sample metadata almost always included a de-identified subject ID, COVID-19 status, age in years and sex. The material from the prospective study consisted of cDNA or gDNA derived from T cells, B-cell-depleted T cells, or PBMCs.

This clone was observed a handful of times. The clone's antigen remains unknown. No much larger clone exists at a distance of one base, and base qualities are not known. TCRbeta CDR3 regions were amplified from genomic DNA using the immunoSEQ Assay, a bias-controlled multiplex PCR. As for how the authors treated the data: The number of nucleated cells in each sample was estimated from the amplification of reference gene primers within the assay. To quantify the absolute abundance of each unique TCRbeta CDR3 rearrangement, sequence reads were collapsed and filtered. Productive Simpson clonality was computed per sample as the square root of Simpson's diversity index over productive rearrangements. TCRdb holds this immuneACCESS table with in-frame rearrangements only. Some clones are missing; in checked studies, unresolved V genes explain under half, and the rest has no known cause. V, J and clone size reflect that table, while D and trimming were determined from the DNA. This sample gives over 400,000 clones in total; around nine tenths of them show up just once. Jointly, the top ten make up 7.5% to 9% of the sample.

One collaborating source in Seattle enrolled patients during active infection and followed them longitudinally through the course of disease. Each collaborating institution followed its own protocols to collect whole blood in K2EDTA tubes. For TCRbeta analysis, collaborators shipped samples in one of three forms: frozen whole blood, isolated PBMCs, or DNA extracted from either of those sample types. What the study reported, not specific to this receptor: How much clinical and demographic metadata was included differed by source and by participant, and the metadata was provided uncurated.

The CDR3, from cysteine to phenylalanine, totals 17 residues. The CDR3 DNA has 51 bases and is translated from base 1. V is pruned by 4 bases and J by 0 bases, leaving 7 bases of the junction without a gene match. The germline V gene provides CDR1 SGHRS and CDR2 YFSETQ. The TCR sequence derives from a woman in her 50s with COVID-19, enrolled during active disease. The sequencing sample was made of peripheral blood. The chain is encoded by TRBV5-1 joined to TRBJ1-5; TRBD1 agrees with 10 junctional bases. The DNA sequence follows: TGCGCCAGCAGCCTCGGGACAGGGGCTTCTAGCAATCAGCCCCAGCATTTT. Translated, this gives CASSLGTGASSNQPQHF.